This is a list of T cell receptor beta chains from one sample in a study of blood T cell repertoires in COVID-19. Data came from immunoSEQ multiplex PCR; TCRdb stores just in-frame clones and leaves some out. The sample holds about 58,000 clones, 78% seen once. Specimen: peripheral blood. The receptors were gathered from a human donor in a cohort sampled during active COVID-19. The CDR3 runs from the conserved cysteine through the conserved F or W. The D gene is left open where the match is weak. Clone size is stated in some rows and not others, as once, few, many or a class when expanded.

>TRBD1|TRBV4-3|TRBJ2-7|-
TGCGCCAGCAGCGTAGACAGGGGTTGGTTGTACGAGCAGTACTTC
CASSVDRGWLYEQYF
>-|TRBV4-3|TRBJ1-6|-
TGCGCCAGCAGCCAAACGACAGGATTTAATTCACCCCTCCACTTT
CASSQTTGFNSPLHF
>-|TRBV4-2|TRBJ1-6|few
TGTGCCAGCAGCCAAGATGGGACGGGGACACCTTATAATTCACCCCTCCACTTT
CASSQDGTGTPYNSPLHF
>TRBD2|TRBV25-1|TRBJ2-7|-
TGTGCCAGCAGGGTCTCACTAGCGGGAGTTCACTTC
CASRVSLAGVHF
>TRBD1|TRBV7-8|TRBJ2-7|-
TGTGCCAGCACCTCACAAAAGGGACAGCCACCCTACGAGCAGTACTTC
CASTSQKGQPPYEQYF
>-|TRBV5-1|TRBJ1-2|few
TGCGCCAGCAGCTTGGGGGGAACTGACAGTGAAGGCTACACCTTC
CASSLGGTDSEGYTF
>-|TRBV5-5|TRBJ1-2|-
TGTGCCAGTAGCTTCGAGGGACTTAATGGCTACACCTTC
CASSFEGLNGYTF
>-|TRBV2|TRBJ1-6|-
TGTGCCAGCAGCCCACCTACAGGAGACCTTTCACCCCTCCACTTT
CASSPPTGDLSPLHF
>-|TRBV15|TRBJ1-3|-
TGTGCCACCAGCAGAGATCTTGCAGCGTCTGGAAACACCATATATTTT
CATSRDLAASGNTIYF
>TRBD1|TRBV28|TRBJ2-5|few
TGTGCCAGCAGACCCACGGGACAGGGAGGAGAGACCCAGTACTTC
CASRPTGQGGETQYF
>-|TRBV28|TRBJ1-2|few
TGTGCCAGCAGTTTAACAGGGATACTTAACTATGGCTACACCTTC
CASSLTGILNYGYTF
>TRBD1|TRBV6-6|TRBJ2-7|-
TGTGCCAGCAGTCAGGGACAGGGGAGGGACGAGCAGTACTTC
CASSQGQGRDEQYF
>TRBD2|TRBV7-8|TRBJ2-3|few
TGTGCCAGCAGGAGTGCCGGGGCTAGCGGGGGTCTAGATACGCAGTATTTT
CASRSAGASGGLDTQYF
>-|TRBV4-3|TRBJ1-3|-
TGCGCCAGCAGCCCCCGGCATGGGGGCGATGGAAACACCATATATTTT
CASSPRHGGDGNTIYF
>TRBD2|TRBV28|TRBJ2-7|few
TGTGCCAGCGGCCAGCCTCTTGCGGGGGCCTACGAGCAGTACTTC
CASGQPLAGAYEQYF
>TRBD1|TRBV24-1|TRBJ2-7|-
TGTGCCACCAGTGATTGGCAGGGGGCAGACGAGCAGTACTTC
CATSDWQGADEQYF
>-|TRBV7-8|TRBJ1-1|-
TGTGCCAGCAGCCCTAACGCCAGGGGCTCGAACACTGAAGCTTTCTTT
CASSPNARGSNTEAFF
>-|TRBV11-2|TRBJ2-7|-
TGTGCCAGCAGCTTAGATTTCAGGGCCAGGGGCTACGAGCAGTACTTC
CASSLDFRARGYEQYF
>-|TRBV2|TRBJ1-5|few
TGTGCCAGCAGTGAAGCTAAGGGGGACACCTTGGGGAATCAGCCCCAGCATTTT
CASSEAKGDTLGNQPQHF
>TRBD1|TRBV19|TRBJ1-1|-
TGTGCCAGTAGCCGACAGGGTTACACTGAAGCTTTCTTT
CASSRQGYTEAFF
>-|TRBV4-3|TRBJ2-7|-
TGCGCCAGCAGCCAAGAGGTCAGAGGTAGCTCCTACGAGCAGTACTTC
CASSQEVRGSSYEQYF
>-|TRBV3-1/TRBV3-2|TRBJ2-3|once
TGTGCCAGCAGCCTAGACGGAGACACAGATACGCAGTATTTT
CASSLDGDTDTQYF